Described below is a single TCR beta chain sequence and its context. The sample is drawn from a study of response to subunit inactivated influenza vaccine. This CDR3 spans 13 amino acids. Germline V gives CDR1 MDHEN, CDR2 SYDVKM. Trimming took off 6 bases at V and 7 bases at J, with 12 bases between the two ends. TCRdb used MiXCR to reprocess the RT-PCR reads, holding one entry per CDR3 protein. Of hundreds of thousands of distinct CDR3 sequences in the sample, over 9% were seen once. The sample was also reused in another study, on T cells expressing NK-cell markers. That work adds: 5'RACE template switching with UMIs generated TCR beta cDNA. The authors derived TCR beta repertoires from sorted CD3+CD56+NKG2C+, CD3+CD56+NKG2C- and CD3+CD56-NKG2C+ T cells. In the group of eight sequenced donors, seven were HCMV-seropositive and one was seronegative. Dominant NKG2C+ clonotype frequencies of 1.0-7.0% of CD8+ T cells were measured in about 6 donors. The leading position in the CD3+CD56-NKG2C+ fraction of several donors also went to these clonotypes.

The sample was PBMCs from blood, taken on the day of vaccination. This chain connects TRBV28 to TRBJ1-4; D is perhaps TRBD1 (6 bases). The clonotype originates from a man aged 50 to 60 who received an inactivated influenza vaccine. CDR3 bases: TGTGCCAGCAGACTCGGGGGGCTTGAAAAACTGTTTTTT. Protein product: CASRLGGLEKLFF.